The 11 T cell receptor beta chains listed next were all sequenced from one sample in a study of post-analysis software for immune sequencing data. Whole-study results and caveats: TRBV5-6, TRBV5-1 and TRBV20-1 were among roughly five TRBV segments more frequent in patients than controls.

Which antigens these TCRs recognize remains unknown. Prepared libraries of TCR beta cDNA carried unique molecular identifiers. TCRdb used MiXCR to reprocess the PCR reads, holding one entry per CDR3 protein. The sample has some 690,000 distinct CDR3 sequences, roughly 27% seen once. Sequencing was carried out using blood. The origin of the receptors is a girl aged 10-17 years with multiple sclerosis.

This chain joins TRBV20-1 and TRBJ2-7; D unclear. The CDR3 is made up of 14 amino acids. CDR1 and CDR2 from the germline V gene are DFQATT and SNEGSKA (reference sequence). Trimming removed 1 base at V and 3 bases at J, with 13 bases between. The CDR3 loop is CSARGWDADYEQYF. In DNA form, the CDR3 reads TGCAGTGCTAGAGGATGGGATGCGGACTACGAGCAGTACTTC.

V and J are TRBV4-3 and TRBJ1-1; a weak D match, TRBD1 (5 bases). V gave up 0 bases and J gave up 5 bases, with 16 bases separating them. CDR3 length equals 16 residues. CDR1 and CDR2 (germline): LGHNA, YSLEER. CDR3 in DNA: TGCGCCAGCAGCCAAGATCCATCAGGGCGGGGTACTGAAGCTTTCTTT. Translation gives CASSQDPSGRGTEAFF.

J is TRBJ2-3 and V is TRBV7-9, with 12 nucleotides matching TRBD1. The germline V gene encodes CDR1 SEHNR and CDR2 FQNEAQ (reference sequence). Trimming at V came to 4 bases and at J to 0 bases, leaving 14 bases not matched to a gene. There are 20 residues in the CDR3. The CDR3 sequence is CASSSGDRGRDGGSTDTQYF. CDR3 coding DNA: TGTGCCAGCAGCTCCGGGGACAGGGGGCGCGACGGGGGGAGCACAGATACGCAGTATTTT.

The CDR3 reads CASSLAPKLAGGSTGELFF. CDR3 sequence (DNA): TGTGCCAGCAGCTTAGCGCCCAAACTAGCGGGGGGGAGCACCGGGGAGCTGTTTTTT. The V gene is TRBV7-6, the J gene TRBJ2-2; TRBD2 aligns across 13 bases. Germline V gene data show CDR1 as SGHVS and CDR2 as FNYEAQ. J was trimmed by 4 bases and V by 0 bases; bases with no gene match: 8. CDR3 length equals 19 residues.

The chain has TRBV24-1 and TRBJ2-1; D possibly uses TRBD1 or TRBD2 (5 bases each). Trimming took off 4 bases at V and 8 bases at J, with 17 bases between the two ends. This CDR3 is built from 15 residues. Germline CDR1 reads KGHDR; CDR2 reads SFDVKD. The CDR3 is CATSEASGLMDEQFF. Here the CDR3 DNA reads TGTGCCACCAGTGAAGCTTCGGGGCTCATGGATGAGCAGTTCTTC.

In this sample, this clonotype turned up a few times. J is TRBJ2-7 and V is TRBV6-6, with D possibly matching TRBD2 (6 bases). The CDR3 runs 16 residues. Trimming stripped 0 bases from V and 5 bases from J, with 17 bases between. Germline loops: CDR1 MNHNY, CDR2 SVGAGI (reference sequence). The DNA of the CDR3 is TGTGCCAGCAGTTACTCGCATTCCGGGGGTGGGCACGAGCAGTACTTC. Translated: CASSYSHSGGGHEQYF.

This clonotype has a handful of counts. The chain links TRBV7-2 to TRBJ2-5; D may match TRBD1 or TRBD2 (6 bases each). The tail of the sequence fits TRBJ2-7 better, so the J call may be wrong. The CDR3 is 12 amino acids. CDR1 and CDR2 from the germline V gene are SGHTA and FQGNSA. CDR3 region: CASSPTGAEQYF. For the CDR3, the DNA is TGTGCCAGCAGCCCCACGGGGGCCGAGCAGTACTTC.

The chain recombines TRBV18 with TRBJ2-2; the match to TRBD1 covers 7 bases. CDR3 size: 16 residues. With 6 bases clipped from V and 4 bases from J, the junction kept 11 bases outside the gene matches. Germline-derived CDR1 and CDR2 are KGHSH and LQKENI. CDR3 sequence reads: CASSATTGNPTGELFF. The DNA of the CDR3 is TGTGCCAGCTCGGCTACGACAGGGAACCCCACCGGGGAGCTGTTTTTT. The full variable domain, in which reference TRBV18 and TRBJ2-2 provide the parts outside the CDR3, is NAGVMQNPRHLVRRRGQEARLRCSPMKGHSHVYWYRQLPEEGLKFMVYLQKENIIDESGMPKERFSAEFPKEGPSILRIQQVVRGDSAAYFCASSATTGNPTGELFFGEGSRLTVL.

V usage is TRBV11-2 and J usage is TRBJ2-1; D ambiguous. The V end lost 6 bases, the J end lost 8 bases, and 14 bases lay between the germline ends. Germline V gene sequence: CDR1 SGHAT, CDR2 FQNNGV. This CDR3 is 13 amino acids long. The CDR3 coding sequence is TGTGCCAGCAGTTTGGGTCAGTGTTATGAGCAGTTCTTC. Its translation: CASSLGQCYEQFF.

The V and J genes are TRBV5-1 and TRBJ1-1; 8 bases map to TRBD1. The V and J ends lost 2 bases and 5 bases, in that order; junction bases with no gene match: 8. CDR3 size: 15 residues. Germline V CDR1 and CDR2: SGHRS, YFSETQ. The CDR3 DNA is TGCGCCAGCAGCTTTAAAACAGGGGGAGAGACTGAAGCTTTCTTT. It is translated as CASSFKTGGETEAFF.

This clonotype has more than one count but fewer than ten. The chain uses TRBV11-2 and TRBJ2-7, with TRBD1 matching 7 bases. The CDR3 length is 16 residues. Germline values: CDR1 SGHAT, CDR2 FQNNGV. The V and J ends lost 5 bases and 2 bases, in that order; junction bases with no gene match: 12. CDR3 nucleotides: TGTGCCAGCAGCCCACAGGGGAGACTGGTAACCTACGAGCAGTACTTC. This encodes CASSPQGRLVTYEQYF.